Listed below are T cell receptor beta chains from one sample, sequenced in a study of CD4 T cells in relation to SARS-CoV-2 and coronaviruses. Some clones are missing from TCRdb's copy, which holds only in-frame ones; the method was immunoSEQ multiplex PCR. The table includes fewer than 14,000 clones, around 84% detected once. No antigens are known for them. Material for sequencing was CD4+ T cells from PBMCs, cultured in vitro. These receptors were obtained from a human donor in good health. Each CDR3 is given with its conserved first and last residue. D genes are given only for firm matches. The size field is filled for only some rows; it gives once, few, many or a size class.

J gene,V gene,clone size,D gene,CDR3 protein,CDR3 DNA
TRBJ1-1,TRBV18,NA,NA,CASSPGNLNTEAFF,TGTGCCAGCTCACCGGGGAACCTGAACACTGAAGCTTTCTTT
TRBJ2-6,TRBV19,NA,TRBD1,CASSIPGGIAGANVLTF,TGTGCCAGTAGTATCCCAGGGGGCATTGCTGGGGCCAACGTCCTGACTTTC
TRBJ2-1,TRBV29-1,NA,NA,CSVEDQDSYNEQFF,TGCAGCGTTGAAGATCAGGACTCCTACAATGAGCAGTTCTTC
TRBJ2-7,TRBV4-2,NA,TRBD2,CASSQVEREVDEQYF,TGTGCCAGCAGCCAAGTTGAGCGGGAGGTCGACGAGCAGTACTTC
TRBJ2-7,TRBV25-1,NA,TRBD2,CASSGPGWGGNEQYF,TGTGCCAGCAGTGGCCCGGGTTGGGGGGGGAACGAGCAGTACTTC
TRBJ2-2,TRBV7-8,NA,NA,CASSLTSFTGELFF,TGTGCCAGCAGCTTGACTAGTTTTACCGGGGAGCTGTTTTTT
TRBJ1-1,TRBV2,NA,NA,CASTWQPNTEAFF,TGTGCCAGCACCTGGCAGCCGAACACTGAAGCTTTCTTT
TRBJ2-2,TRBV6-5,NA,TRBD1,CASSFGQGINTGELFF,TGTGCCAGCAGTTTCGGACAGGGAATAAACACCGGGGAGCTGTTTTTT
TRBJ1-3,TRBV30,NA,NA,CATLRGSGNTIYF,TGTGCCACCTTGAGGGGCTCTGGAAACACCATATATTTT
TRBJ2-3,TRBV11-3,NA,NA,CASSSGDTQYF,TGTGCCAGCAGCTCTGGAGATACGCAGTATTTT
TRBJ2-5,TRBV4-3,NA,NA,CASSQEVREVGETQYF,TGCGCCAGCAGCCAAGAAGTTAGAGAGGTCGGAGAGACCCAGTACTTC
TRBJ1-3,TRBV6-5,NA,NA,CASSRGGERNTIYF,TGTGCCAGCAGCCGAGGAGGGGAGAGAAACACCATATATTTT
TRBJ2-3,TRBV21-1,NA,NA,CASSKVYDGTQYF,TGTGCCAGCAGCAAAGTATATGATGGTACGCAGTATTTT
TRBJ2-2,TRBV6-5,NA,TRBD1,CASTLFDRATGELFF,TGTGCCAGCACCCTGTTTGACAGGGCTACCGGGGAGCTGTTTTTT
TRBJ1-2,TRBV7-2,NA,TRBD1,CASSYRTGSGSNYGYTF,TGTGCCAGCAGCTATCGGACAGGGAGCGGGTCCAACTATGGCTACACCTTC
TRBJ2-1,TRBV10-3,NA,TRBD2,CATGLAGTDEQFF,TGTGCCACCGGACTAGCGGGAACCGATGAGCAGTTCTTC
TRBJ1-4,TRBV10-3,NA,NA,CAIKAGTNNEKLFF,TGTGCCATAAAGGCCGGGACAAACAATGAAAAACTGTTTTTT
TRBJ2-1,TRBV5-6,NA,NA,CASSLALKQPYNEQFF,TGTGCCAGCAGCTTGGCCCTAAAACAGCCCTACAATGAGCAGTTCTTC
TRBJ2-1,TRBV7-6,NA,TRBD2,CASSYTGGADNEQFF,TGTGCCAGCAGCTACACCGGGGGGGCCGACAATGAGCAGTTCTTC
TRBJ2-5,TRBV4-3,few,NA,CASSQERRGLLYF,TGCGCCAGCAGCCAAGAGCGACGGGGACTCCTGTACTTC
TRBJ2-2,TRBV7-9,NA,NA,CALAGGELFF,TGTGCTTTGGCGGGCGGGGAGCTGTTTTTT
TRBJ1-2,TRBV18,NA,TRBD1,CASSPSDRYYGYTF,TGTGCCAGCTCACCTTCGGACAGGTACTATGGCTACACCTTC
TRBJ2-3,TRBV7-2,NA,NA,CASSYLAGLSADTQYF,TGTGCCAGCAGCTACCTCGCGGGGCTCTCCGCAGATACGCAGTATTTT
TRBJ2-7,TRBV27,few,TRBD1,CASSKNRGSIEQYF,TGTGCCAGCAGTAAGAACAGGGGGTCAATCGAGCAGTACTTC
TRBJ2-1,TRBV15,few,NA,CATSGGGDYNEQFF,TGTGCCACCAGCGGGGGTGGGGACTACAATGAGCAGTTCTTC
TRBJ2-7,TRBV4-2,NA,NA,CASSQEASLREQYF,TGTGCCAGCAGCCAGGAGGCTAGCCTCCGCGAGCAGTACTTC
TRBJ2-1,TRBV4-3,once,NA,CASSQEEGFGYNEQFF,TGCGCCAGCAGCCAAGAGGAGGGATTCGGGTACAATGAGCAGTTCTTC
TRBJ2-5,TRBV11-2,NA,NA,CASSRGGLKYQETQYF,TGTGCCAGCAGCCGAGGGGGGTTGAAGTACCAAGAGACCCAGTACTTC
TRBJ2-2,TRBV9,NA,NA,CASSVGWGRRNTGELFF,TGTGCCAGCAGCGTAGGTTGGGGGCGCCGGAACACCGGGGAGCTGTTTTTT
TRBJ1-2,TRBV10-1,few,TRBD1,CASSETGDGNYGYTF,TGCGCCAGCAGTGAAACAGGGGATGGGAACTATGGCTACACCTTC
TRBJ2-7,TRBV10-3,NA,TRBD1,CAISPGQGANEQYF,TGTGCCATCAGCCCGGGACAGGGGGCCAACGAGCAGTACTTC
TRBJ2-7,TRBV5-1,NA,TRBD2,CASSGGLAAYEQYF,TGCGCCAGCAGCGGCGGGCTAGCGGCCTACGAGCAGTACTTC
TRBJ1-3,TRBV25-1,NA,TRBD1,CASSFAGTGVGNTIYF,TGTGCCAGCAGTTTCGCCGGGACAGGGGTGGGAAACACCATATATTTT
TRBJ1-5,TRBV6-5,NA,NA,CASHFGGNQPQHF,TGTGCCAGCCACTTCGGGGGCAATCAGCCCCAGCATTTT
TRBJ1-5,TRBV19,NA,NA,CASSPGGAENQPQHF,TGTGCCAGTAGCCCGGGGGGGGCAGAAAATCAGCCCCAGCATTTT
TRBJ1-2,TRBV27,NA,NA,CASSLRADYGYTF,TGTGCCAGCAGTTTGAGGGCGGACTATGGCTACACCTTC
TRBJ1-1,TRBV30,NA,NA,CAWDDSSLNTEAFF,TGTGCCTGGGATGACAGTTCACTGAACACTGAAGCTTTCTTT